This T cell receptor (beta chain) came from a study of graft-versus-host responses after intestinal transplantation. Across the whole study: Anti-thymocyte globulin induction preceded three to four years of tacrolimus and steroid maintenance in all recipients. General study points: Recipient-marrow GvH clones were detected, some having first appeared in ileum or blood. An association linked early post-transplant HvG declines with peak circulating GvH clone levels.

Data came from immunoSEQ multiplex PCR; TCRdb stores just in-frame clones and leaves some out. The sample carries 80,000 to 100,000 clones, under 85% recorded once. Details on this clone: Its antigen is not known.

The sample was unstimulated CD8+ T cells sorted from spleen or lymph node cells, taken before intestinal transplant. This TCR came from a human donor who received an intestinal transplant.

The CDR3 sequence is CASWTDAGENTGELFF. CDR3 DNA sequence: TGTGCCAGTTGGACTGATGCGGGAGAGAACACCGGGGAGCTGTTTTTT. The V and J genes are TRBV19 and TRBJ2-2; 7 positions match TRBD2. The CDR3 extends over 16 amino acids. V was pared by 8 bases and J by 1 base, with 10 bases of the junction left unmatched. The germline CDR1 and CDR2 sequences are LNHDA and SQIVND (reference sequence).